The rows below give T cell receptor beta chains drawn from one sample of a study of T-cell reconstitution after alpha-beta-depleted transplantation in children. A single record per CDR3 protein comes from TCRdb applying MiXCR to the PCR reads. Here the sample spans about 310,000 distinct CDR3 sequences, 20% to 30% being singletons. Material: PBMCs, mostly from graft donor cells, obtained 180 days after TCRalphabeta/CD19-depleted stem cell transplant. These receptors came from a male patient under 18 who had a stem cell transplant for acute lymphoblastic leukemia, so the T cells may come from the graft donor. Both conserved end residues are part of each CDR3. Each record gives: D gene, clone size, V gene, J gene, CDR3 length, CDR3 protein, CDR3 DNA. The D gene is left open where the match is weak. Size tells how often a clone was seen (once, few, many) or the class of an expanded clone, and some rows leave it out.

D gene: TRBD1; clone size: few; V gene: TRBV10-2; J gene: TRBJ2-7; CDR3 length: 14; CDR3 protein: CASSEWFRGREQYF; CDR3 DNA: TGCGCCAGCAGTGAGTGGTTCAGGGGGCGCGAGCAGTACTTC
D gene: -; clone size: few; V gene: TRBV5-1; J gene: TRBJ1-1; CDR3 length: 15; CDR3 protein: CASSLALGLATEAFF; CDR3 DNA: TGCGCCAGCAGCTTGGCCTTAGGGCTTGCCACTGAAGCTTTCTTT
D gene: -; clone size: -; V gene: TRBV29-1; J gene: TRBJ2-7; CDR3 length: 17; CDR3 protein: CSVEQTGLTSGIYEQYF; CDR3 DNA: TGCAGCGTTGAACAGACAGGACTAACCAGCGGGATCTACGAGCAGTACTTC
D gene: -; clone size: -; V gene: TRBV21-1; J gene: TRBJ2-1; CDR3 length: 12; CDR3 protein: CASSNTAGEQFF; CDR3 DNA: TGTGCCAGCAGCAATACGGCGGGCGAGCAGTTCTTC
D gene: -; clone size: -; V gene: TRBV6-5; J gene: TRBJ2-5; CDR3 length: 11; CDR3 protein: CASSHGWTQYF; CDR3 DNA: TGTGCCAGCAGCCATGGTTGGACCCAGTACTTC
D gene: TRBD2; clone size: few; V gene: TRBV12-3/TRBV12-4; J gene: TRBJ2-7; CDR3 length: 16; CDR3 protein: CASSPRKTSGAHEQYF; CDR3 DNA: TGTGCCAGCAGTCCCCGCAAGACTAGCGGGGCCCACGAGCAGTACTTC
D gene: -; clone size: few; V gene: TRBV20-1; J gene: TRBJ1-5; CDR3 length: 14; CDR3 protein: CSARDWEGNQPQHF; CDR3 DNA: TGCAGTGCTAGAGATTGGGAAGGCAATCAGCCCCAGCATTTT
D gene: -; clone size: -; V gene: TRBV24-1; J gene: TRBJ2-3; CDR3 length: 15; CDR3 protein: CATSDSTSFPDTQYF; CDR3 DNA: TGTGCCACCAGTGATTCCACGTCTTTCCCAGATACGCAGTATTTT
D gene: -; clone size: -; V gene: TRBV5-5; J gene: TRBJ1-4; CDR3 length: 14; CDR3 protein: CASSSGTLNEKLFF; CDR3 DNA: TGTGCCAGCAGCTCCGGGACCCTTAATGAAAAACTGTTTTTT
D gene: -; clone size: many; V gene: TRBV12-3/TRBV12-4; J gene: TRBJ1-5; CDR3 length: 13; CDR3 protein: CASTKGGSQPQHF; CDR3 DNA: TGTGCCAGCACCAAGGGGGGTTCGCAGCCCCAGCATTTT
D gene: -; clone size: -; V gene: TRBV5-1; J gene: TRBJ2-2; CDR3 length: 17; CDR3 protein: CASSPPRVVRSTGELFF; CDR3 DNA: TGCGCCAGCAGCCCACCGAGGGTAGTTCGGTCCACCGGGGAGCTGTTTTTT
D gene: TRBD2; clone size: many; V gene: TRBV5-1; J gene: TRBJ2-5; CDR3 length: 16; CDR3 protein: CASSLMLAGHQETQYF; CDR3 DNA: TGCGCCAGCAGCTTGATGCTAGCGGGACACCAAGAGACCCAGTACTTC
D gene: -; clone size: -; V gene: TRBV5-1; J gene: TRBJ2-3; CDR3 length: 12; CDR3 protein: CASSFHGDTQYF; CDR3 DNA: TGCGCCAGCAGCTTCCACGGGGATACGCAGTATTTT
D gene: TRBD2; clone size: -; V gene: TRBV27; J gene: TRBJ2-1; CDR3 length: 14; CDR3 protein: CASAGLAGYNEQFF; CDR3 DNA: TGTGCCAGCGCCGGACTAGCGGGCTACAATGAGCAGTTCTTC
D gene: -; clone size: many; V gene: TRBV5-1; J gene: TRBJ2-7; CDR3 length: 14; CDR3 protein: CASSLVANLYEQYF; CDR3 DNA: TGCGCCAGCAGCTTGGTAGCCAACCTCTACGAGCAGTACTTC
D gene: -; clone size: -; V gene: TRBV7-3; J gene: TRBJ2-6; CDR3 length: 16; CDR3 protein: CASSPPGSSGANVLTF; CDR3 DNA: TGTGCCAGCAGCCCTCCAGGGAGCTCTGGGGCCAACGTCCTGACTTTC
D gene: -; clone size: -; V gene: TRBV12-3/TRBV12-4; J gene: TRBJ2-1; CDR3 length: 15; CDR3 protein: CASSFIGPAYNEQFF; CDR3 DNA: TGTGCCAGCAGTTTTATAGGTCCCGCCTACAATGAGCAGTTCTTC
D gene: TRBD2; clone size: -; V gene: TRBV5-1; J gene: TRBJ2-4; CDR3 length: 19; CDR3 protein: CASSFTSGSLRLDKNIQYF; CDR3 DNA: TGCGCCAGCAGCTTTACTAGCGGGAGTTTACGATTGGACAAAAACATTCAGTACTTC
D gene: -; clone size: -; V gene: TRBV20-1; J gene: TRBJ1-5; CDR3 length: 14; CDR3 protein: CSARDRQSNQPQHF; CDR3 DNA: TGCAGTGCTAGAGATAGGCAGAGTAATCAGCCCCAGCATTTT
D gene: -; clone size: few; V gene: TRBV29-1; J gene: TRBJ2-3; CDR3 length: 9; CDR3 protein: CSVGDTQYF; CDR3 DNA: TGCAGCGTTGGAGATACGCAGTATTTT
D gene: TRBD2; clone size: few; V gene: TRBV11-2; J gene: TRBJ2-1; CDR3 length: 16; CDR3 protein: CASSPIMGRANHEQFF; CDR3 DNA: TGTGCCAGCAGCCCTATCATGGGGAGGGCTAACCATGAGCAGTTCTTC
D gene: TRBD1; clone size: few; V gene: TRBV20-1; J gene: TRBJ2-7; CDR3 length: 13; CDR3 protein: CSLSTGGRYEQYF; CDR3 DNA: TGCAGCCTTTCGACAGGGGGCAGGTACGAGCAGTACTTC
D gene: -; clone size: -; V gene: TRBV11-2; J gene: TRBJ1-3; CDR3 length: 14; CDR3 protein: CASSLLFTGNTIYF; CDR3 DNA: TGTGCCAGCAGCTTATTATTCACTGGAAACACCATATATTTT
D gene: -; clone size: -; V gene: TRBV4-1; J gene: TRBJ2-3; CDR3 length: 15; CDR3 protein: CASSQVRTSTDTQYF; CDR3 DNA: TGCGCCAGCAGCCAAGTCCGGACTAGCACAGATACGCAGTATTTT
D gene: -; clone size: -; V gene: TRBV29-1; J gene: TRBJ2-3; CDR3 length: 14; CDR3 protein: CSVDRDAGTDTQYF; CDR3 DNA: TGCAGCGTTGACCGGGACGCCGGAACAGATACGCAGTATTTT
D gene: -; clone size: -; V gene: TRBV19; J gene: TRBJ1-2; CDR3 length: 13; CDR3 protein: CASSREDRNGYTF; CDR3 DNA: TGTGCCAGTAGTAGAGAGGACCGTAATGGCTACACCTTC
D gene: -; clone size: few; V gene: TRBV18; J gene: TRBJ2-2; CDR3 length: 16; CDR3 protein: CASSPYGGANTGELFF; CDR3 DNA: TGTGCCAGCTCACCGTATGGCGGGGCGAACACCGGGGAGCTGTTTTTT
D gene: -; clone size: many; V gene: TRBV29-1; J gene: TRBJ2-7; CDR3 length: 12; CDR3 protein: CSVVVYSYEQYF; CDR3 DNA: TGCAGCGTTGTGGTGTACTCCTACGAGCAGTACTTC
D gene: -; clone size: -; V gene: TRBV10-3; J gene: TRBJ2-3; CDR3 length: 15; CDR3 protein: CAISWTGGLTDTQYF; CDR3 DNA: TGTGCCATCAGTTGGACAGGAGGGCTCACAGATACGCAGTATTTT
D gene: -; clone size: few; V gene: TRBV20-1; J gene: TRBJ1-2; CDR3 length: 12; CDR3 protein: CSVSGRNYGYTF; CDR3 DNA: TGCAGTGTATCCGGACGGAACTATGGCTACACCTTC
D gene: TRBD2; clone size: few; V gene: TRBV5-1; J gene: TRBJ2-7; CDR3 length: 14; CDR3 protein: CASSFKRGSYEQYF; CDR3 DNA: TGCGCCAGCAGCTTCAAGCGGGGTTCCTACGAGCAGTACTTC
D gene: -; clone size: -; V gene: TRBV25-1; J gene: TRBJ1-1; CDR3 length: 16; CDR3 protein: CASSDRIGTVNTEAFF; CDR3 DNA: TGTGCCAGCAGTGATAGGATTGGGACGGTGAACACTGAAGCTTTCTTT
D gene: TRBD2; clone size: few; V gene: TRBV7-3; J gene: TRBJ2-1; CDR3 length: 17; CDR3 protein: CASSPIGLAGIYNEQFF; CDR3 DNA: TGTGCCAGCAGCCCTATCGGACTAGCGGGTATCTACAATGAGCAGTTCTTC
D gene: TRBD2; clone size: few; V gene: TRBV20-1; J gene: TRBJ2-7; CDR3 length: 16; CDR3 protein: CSAPRPGLAVSYEQYF; CDR3 DNA: TGCAGTGCGCCAAGACCTGGACTAGCGGTCTCCTACGAGCAGTACTTC
D gene: -; clone size: few; V gene: TRBV7-9; J gene: TRBJ1-4; CDR3 length: 13; CDR3 protein: CASRRGANEKLFF; CDR3 DNA: TGTGCCAGCAGAAGGGGGGCAAATGAAAAACTGTTTTTT
D gene: -; clone size: few; V gene: TRBV3-1; J gene: TRBJ1-2; CDR3 length: 13; CDR3 protein: CASSQRPEYGYTF; CDR3 DNA: TGTGCCAGCAGCCAACGGCCCGAGTATGGCTACACCTTC
D gene: TRBD2; clone size: -; V gene: TRBV5-1; J gene: TRBJ2-7; CDR3 length: 14; CDR3 protein: CASSPALAGYEQYF; CDR3 DNA: TGCGCCAGCAGCCCGGCTCTAGCGGGCTACGAGCAGTACTTC
D gene: TRBD1; clone size: few; V gene: TRBV7-3; J gene: TRBJ1-2; CDR3 length: 17; CDR3 protein: CASSLRGQGNFFGGYTF; CDR3 DNA: TGTGCCAGCAGCTTACGGGGACAGGGAAATTTTTTTGGTGGCTACACCTTC
D gene: -; clone size: few; V gene: TRBV4-2; J gene: TRBJ2-2; CDR3 length: 15; CDR3 protein: CASSQAPTGAGELFF; CDR3 DNA: TGTGCCAGCAGCCAAGCTCCCACCGGGGCCGGGGAGCTGTTTTTT
D gene: -; clone size: -; V gene: TRBV7-9; J gene: TRBJ1-1; CDR3 length: 15; CDR3 protein: CASSPKGLANTEAFF; CDR3 DNA: TGTGCCAGCAGCCCCAAGGGGCTCGCGAACACTGAAGCTTTCTTT
D gene: -; clone size: -; V gene: TRBV5-5; J gene: TRBJ2-7; CDR3 length: 15; CDR3 protein: CASSFTPGPSYEQYF; CDR3 DNA: TGTGCCAGCAGCTTCACCCCAGGTCCCTCCTACGAGCAGTACTTC
D gene: TRBD1; clone size: -; V gene: TRBV4-1; J gene: TRBJ1-5; CDR3 length: 17; CDR3 protein: CASSQKTGLVLNQPQHF; CDR3 DNA: TGCGCCAGCAGCCAGAAGACAGGGCTTGTTTTAAATCAGCCCCAGCATTTT
D gene: -; clone size: -; V gene: TRBV7-9; J gene: TRBJ2-7; CDR3 length: 13; CDR3 protein: CASSLTHDYEQYF; CDR3 DNA: TGTGCCAGCAGCTTGACACATGACTACGAGCAGTACTTC
D gene: TRBD2; clone size: few; V gene: TRBV7-2; J gene: TRBJ2-5; CDR3 length: 16; CDR3 protein: CASSPRTSGRRETQYF; CDR3 DNA: TGTGCCAGCAGTCCTCGGACTAGCGGGAGGAGAGAGACCCAGTACTTC
D gene: -; clone size: -; V gene: TRBV7-2; J gene: TRBJ2-3; CDR3 length: 15; CDR3 protein: CASSLRVGSRDTQYF; CDR3 DNA: TGTGCCAGCAGCTTAAGGGTAGGCTCCCGCGATACGCAGTATTTT
D gene: -; clone size: few; V gene: TRBV19; J gene: TRBJ1-5; CDR3 length: 15; CDR3 protein: CASTLRERAHQPQHF; CDR3 DNA: TGTGCCAGTACCCTACGGGAACGGGCTCATCAGCCCCAGCATTTT
D gene: -; clone size: few; V gene: TRBV29-1; J gene: TRBJ2-3; CDR3 length: 12; CDR3 protein: CSVGDPPDTQYF; CDR3 DNA: TGCAGCGTTGGGGACCCCCCAGATACGCAGTATTTT
D gene: TRBD2; clone size: many; V gene: TRBV19; J gene: TRBJ2-3; CDR3 length: 17; CDR3 protein: CASKIGTSGNRRDTQYF; CDR3 DNA: TGTGCCAGTAAGATCGGGACTAGCGGGAACAGGAGAGATACGCAGTATTTT
D gene: -; clone size: -; V gene: TRBV27; J gene: TRBJ2-5; CDR3 length: 13; CDR3 protein: CASSLFGGETQYF; CDR3 DNA: TGTGCCAGCAGTTTATTTGGCGGAGAGACCCAGTACTTC
D gene: TRBD2; clone size: few; V gene: TRBV9; J gene: TRBJ2-3; CDR3 length: 16; CDR3 protein: CASSHSTSGSTDTQYF; CDR3 DNA: TGTGCCAGCAGTCATTCGACTAGCGGGAGCACAGATACGCAGTATTTT
D gene: TRBD1; clone size: few; V gene: TRBV5-5; J gene: TRBJ2-1; CDR3 length: 16; CDR3 protein: CASSLGQGEPFTEQFF; CDR3 DNA: TGTGCCAGCAGCTTGGGGCAGGGGGAACCGTTCACGGAGCAGTTCTTC
D gene: TRBD1; clone size: few; V gene: TRBV7-7; J gene: TRBJ2-3; CDR3 length: 15; CDR3 protein: CASSWGPGGAHTQYF; CDR3 DNA: TGTGCCAGCAGCTGGGGGCCAGGGGGCGCACATACGCAGTATTTT
D gene: TRBD1; clone size: -; V gene: TRBV6-2/TRBV6-3; J gene: TRBJ2-2; CDR3 length: 18; CDR3 protein: CASSLDRERKKNTGELFF; CDR3 DNA: TGTGCCAGCAGCCTAGACAGGGAAAGAAAGAAGAACACCGGGGAGCTGTTTTTT
D gene: -; clone size: -; V gene: TRBV12-3/TRBV12-4; J gene: TRBJ1-5; CDR3 length: 14; CDR3 protein: CASRTDLSGGPQHF; CDR3 DNA: TGTGCCAGCAGGACAGATCTTAGCGGGGGTCCCCAGCATTTT
D gene: TRBD2; clone size: -; V gene: TRBV6-2/TRBV6-3; J gene: TRBJ2-1; CDR3 length: 21; CDR3 protein: CASRSMGSSGGVRSSYNEQFF; CDR3 DNA: TGTGCCAGCAGATCAATGGGTTCCAGCGGGGGTGTAAGGAGCTCCTACAATGAGCAGTTCTTC
D gene: -; clone size: few; V gene: TRBV3-1; J gene: TRBJ1-2; CDR3 length: 15; CDR3 protein: CASSRTSPTVYGYTF; CDR3 DNA: TGTGCCAGCAGCCGGACCTCACCGACGGTCTATGGCTACACCTTC
D gene: TRBD1; clone size: -; V gene: TRBV13; J gene: TRBJ2-4; CDR3 length: 17; CDR3 protein: CASSLGLPGQGGNIQYF; CDR3 DNA: TGTGCCAGCAGCTTGGGCCTTCCAGGACAGGGGGGAAACATTCAGTACTTC